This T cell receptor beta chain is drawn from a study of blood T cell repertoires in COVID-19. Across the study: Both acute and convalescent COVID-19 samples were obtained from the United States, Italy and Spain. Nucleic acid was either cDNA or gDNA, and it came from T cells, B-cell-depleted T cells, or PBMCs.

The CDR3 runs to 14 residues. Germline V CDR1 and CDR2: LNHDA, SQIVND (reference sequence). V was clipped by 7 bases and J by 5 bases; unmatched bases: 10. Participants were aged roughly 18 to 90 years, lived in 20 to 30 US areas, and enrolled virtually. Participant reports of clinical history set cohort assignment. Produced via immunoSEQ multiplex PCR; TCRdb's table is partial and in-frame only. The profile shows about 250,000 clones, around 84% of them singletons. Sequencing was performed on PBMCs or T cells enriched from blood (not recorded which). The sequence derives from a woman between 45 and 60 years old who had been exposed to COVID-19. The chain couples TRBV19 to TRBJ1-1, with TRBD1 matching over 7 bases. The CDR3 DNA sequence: TGTGCCAGTATTGATAGGGGGCTGGGGACTGAAGCTTTCTTT. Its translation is CASIDRGLGTEAFF. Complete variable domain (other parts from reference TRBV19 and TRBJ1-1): DGGITQSPKYLFRKEGQNVTLSCEQNLNHDAMYWYRQDPGQGLRLIYYSQIVNDFQKGDIAEGYSVSREKKESFPLTVTSAQKNPTAFYLCASIDRGLGTEAFFGQGTRLTVV.